This T cell receptor beta chain was sequenced during a study of blood T cell repertoires in COVID-19. Turning to the study itself: The cDNA or gDNA used as material had been derived from T cells, B-cell-depleted T cells, or PBMCs.

The J segment lost 6 bases and the V segment lost 2 bases, leaving 3 bases of the junction unmatched. This CDR3 region has 13 residues. Germline V gene lookup returns CDR1 MNHEY and CDR2 SVGEGT. While infection was still active, Seattle patients were enrolled and then followed longitudinally. In the original processing: By means of reference gene primer amplification, nucleated cell counts were estimated. Assay used: immunoSEQ multiplex PCR; TCRdb lists only in-frame clones, some missing. V, J and clone size were drawn from that table, and D and trimming were deduced from the DNA. The table has roughly 150,000 clones, roughly 85% seen once; the top ten hold around 5.4%.

This chain joins TRBV6-2 or TRBV6-3 and TRBJ1-1; 7 nucleotides match TRBD1. Sequencing was carried out using peripheral blood. The receptor's source is a woman between 45 and 60 years old with COVID-19, enrolled during active disease. The CDR3 region has the DNA TGTGCCAGCAGTTACGAGGGGGCGGCTGAAGCTTTCTTT. It is translated as CASSYEGAAEAFF.